The present T cell receptor (beta chain) was sequenced within a study of Graves' ophthalmopathy and Graves' hyperthyroidism. RNA served as the template for amplifying TCR beta CDR3 regions. RT-PCR with HTBI primers came first, then second-round multiplex PCR. TCRdb re-called the multiplex PCR reads with MiXCR, one entry per CDR3 protein. The sample carries about 240,000 distinct CDR3 sequences, 45% recorded once. Deletions cut 1 base from V and 8 bases from J, with 14 bases between. Germline assignment: CDR1 SGHTA and CDR2 FQGNSA. The CDR3 loop spans 14 amino acids. The sample holds a few counts of this clonotype.

This chain links TRBV7-2 with TRBJ1-2; D remains ambiguous. The TCR comes from an adult man with Graves' ophthalmopathy. Sequenced material: peripheral blood. Here the CDR3 DNA reads TGTGCCAGCAGCTTAGGACAAGGCCGACAAGGCTACACCTTC. Protein product: CASSLGQGRQGYTF.